The sequence of this T cell receptor (beta chain) was determined in a study of blood T cells in healthy people across ages. Study-wide results and caveats: Researchers judged that diversity estimates from one million T cells fell short of true values.

Turning to this clonotype: Its antigen remains unidentified.

The CDR3 runs to 12 residues. Germline V CDR1 and CDR2: SQVTM, ANQGSEA. V was trimmed by 6 bases and J by 10 bases, leaving 18 bases between them. For the second PCR, which ran for roughly 7 to 11 cycles, a sample-barcoded 5' primer and a J-beta primer mix were used. Each of the cDNA molecules was tagged by a template-switch adaptor with 12 random nucleotides. TCRdb re-called the 5' RACE reads through MiXCR, storing one row per CDR3 protein. The sample includes hundreds of thousands of distinct CDR3 sequences, 58% of them seen just once. Sequencing used blood. This chain uses TRBV29-1 with TRBJ1-1; unclear D gene. The sequence was obtained from a man between 25 and 39 years old in good health. Here the CDR3 DNA reads TGCAGCGTACAGTTGGTCTGGCCTGGAGCTTTCTTT. This encodes CSVQLVWPGAFF.